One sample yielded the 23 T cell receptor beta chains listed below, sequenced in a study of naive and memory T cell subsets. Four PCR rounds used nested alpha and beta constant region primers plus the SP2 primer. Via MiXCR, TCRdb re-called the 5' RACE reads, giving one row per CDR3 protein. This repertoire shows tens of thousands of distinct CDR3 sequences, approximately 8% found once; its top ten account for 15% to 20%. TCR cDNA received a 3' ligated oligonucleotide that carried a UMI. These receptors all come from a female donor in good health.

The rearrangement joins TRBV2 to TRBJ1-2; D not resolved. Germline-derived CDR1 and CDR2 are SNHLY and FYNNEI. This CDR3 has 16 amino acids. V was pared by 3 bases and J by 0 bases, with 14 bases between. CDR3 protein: CASSDTWALANYGYTF. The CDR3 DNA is TGTGCCAGCAGTGATACCTGGGCTCTGGCTAACTATGGCTACACCTTC.

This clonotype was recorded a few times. Here the CDR3 DNA reads TGCAGCGTTGAAGATTGGGGGACAGACTCTGTTCCCAGCGGGGAGACCCAGTACTTC. Protein product: CSVEDWGTDSVPSGETQYF. The chain has TRBV29-1 and TRBJ2-5; possibly TRBD1 for D (7 bases). Between the trimmed V and J ends, which lost 0 bases and 5 bases, there was a span of 28 bases. The CDR3 is 19 residues long. Germline lookup yields CDR1 SQVTM and CDR2 ANQGSEA.

DNA for the CDR3: TGTGCCAGCAGCGCCGGGACTAATACGCAGTATTTT. Translating gives CASSAGTNTQYF. The chain carries TRBV6-6 and TRBJ2-3; 7 bases are a match to TRBD2. The J segment lost 7 bases and the V segment lost 6 bases, leaving 4 bases of the junction unmatched. In germline, CDR1 is MNHNY, CDR2 SVGAGI (reference sequence). The CDR3 runs to 12 residues.

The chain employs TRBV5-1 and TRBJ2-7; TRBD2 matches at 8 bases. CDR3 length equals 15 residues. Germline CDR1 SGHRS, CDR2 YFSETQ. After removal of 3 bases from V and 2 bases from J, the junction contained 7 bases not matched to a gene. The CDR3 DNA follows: TGCGCCAGCAGCTACGGCGGGACTAGAGCCTACGAGCAGTACTTC. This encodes CASSYGGTRAYEQYF.

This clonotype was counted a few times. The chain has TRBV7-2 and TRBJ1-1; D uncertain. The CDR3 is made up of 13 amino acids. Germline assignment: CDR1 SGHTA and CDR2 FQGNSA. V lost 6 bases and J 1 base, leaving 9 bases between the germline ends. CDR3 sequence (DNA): TGTGCCAGCAGTCCCCGATGGAACACTGAAGCTTTCTTT. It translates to CASSPRWNTEAFF.

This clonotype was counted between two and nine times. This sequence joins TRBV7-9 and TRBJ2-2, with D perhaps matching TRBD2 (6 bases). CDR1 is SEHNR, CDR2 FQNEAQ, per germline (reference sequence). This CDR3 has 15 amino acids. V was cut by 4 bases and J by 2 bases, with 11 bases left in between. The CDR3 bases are TGTGCCAGCAGCTCGCCGGGGGTTAACACCGGGGAGCTGTTTTTT. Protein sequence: CASSSPGVNTGELFF.

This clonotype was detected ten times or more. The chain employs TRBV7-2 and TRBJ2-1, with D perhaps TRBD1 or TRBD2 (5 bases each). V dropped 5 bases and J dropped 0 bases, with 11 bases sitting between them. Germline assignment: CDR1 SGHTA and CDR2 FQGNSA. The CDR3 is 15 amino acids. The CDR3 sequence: CASSRGPSSYNEQFF. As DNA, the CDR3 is TGTGCCAGCAGCCGGGGACCGAGCTCCTACAATGAGCAGTTCTTC.

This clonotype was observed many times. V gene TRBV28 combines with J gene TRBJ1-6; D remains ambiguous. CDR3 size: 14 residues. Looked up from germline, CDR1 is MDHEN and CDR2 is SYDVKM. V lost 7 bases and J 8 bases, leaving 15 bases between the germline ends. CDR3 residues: CASTGTGGHSPLHF. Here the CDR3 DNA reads TGTGCCAGCACCGGAACGGGCGGGCATTCACCCCTCCACTTT.

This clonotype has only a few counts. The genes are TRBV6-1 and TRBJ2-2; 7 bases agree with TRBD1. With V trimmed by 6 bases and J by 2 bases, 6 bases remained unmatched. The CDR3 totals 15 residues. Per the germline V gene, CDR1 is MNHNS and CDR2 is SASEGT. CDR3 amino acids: CASSVGTANTGELFF. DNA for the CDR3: TGTGCCAGCAGCGTCGGGACAGCCAACACCGGGGAGCTGTTTTTT.

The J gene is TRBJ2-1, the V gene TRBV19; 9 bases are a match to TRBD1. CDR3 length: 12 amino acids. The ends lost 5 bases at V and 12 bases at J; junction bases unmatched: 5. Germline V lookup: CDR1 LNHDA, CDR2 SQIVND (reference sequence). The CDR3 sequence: CASSPDRGSQFF. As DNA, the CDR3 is TGTGCCAGTAGTCCCGACAGGGGGTCGCAGTTCTTC. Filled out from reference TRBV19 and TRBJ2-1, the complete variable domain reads DGGITQSPKYLFRKEGQNVTLSCEQNLNHDAMYWYRQDPGQGLRLIYYSQIVNDFQKGDIAEGYSVSREKKESFPLTVTSAQKNPTAFYLCASSPDRGSQFFGPGTRLTVL.

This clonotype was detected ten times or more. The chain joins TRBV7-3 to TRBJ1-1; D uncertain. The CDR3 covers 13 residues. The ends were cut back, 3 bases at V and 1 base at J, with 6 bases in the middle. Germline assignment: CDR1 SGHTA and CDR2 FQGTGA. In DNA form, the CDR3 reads TGTGCCAGCAGCTTCACACAGAACACTGAAGCTTTCTTT. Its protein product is CASSFTQNTEAFF.

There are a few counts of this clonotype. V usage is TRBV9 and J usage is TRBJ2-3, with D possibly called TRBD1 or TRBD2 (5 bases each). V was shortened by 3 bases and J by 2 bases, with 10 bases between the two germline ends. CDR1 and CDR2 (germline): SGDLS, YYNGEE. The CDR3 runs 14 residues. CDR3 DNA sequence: TGTGCCAGCAGCGAGAGGGGAGACACAGATACGCAGTATTTT. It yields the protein CASSERGDTDTQYF.

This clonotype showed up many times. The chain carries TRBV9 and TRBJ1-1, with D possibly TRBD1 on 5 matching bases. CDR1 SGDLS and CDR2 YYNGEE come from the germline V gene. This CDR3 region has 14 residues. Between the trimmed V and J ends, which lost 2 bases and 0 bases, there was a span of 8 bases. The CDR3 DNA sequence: TGTGCCAGCAGCGTCGGACATGTGAACACTGAAGCTTTCTTT. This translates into CASSVGHVNTEAFF.

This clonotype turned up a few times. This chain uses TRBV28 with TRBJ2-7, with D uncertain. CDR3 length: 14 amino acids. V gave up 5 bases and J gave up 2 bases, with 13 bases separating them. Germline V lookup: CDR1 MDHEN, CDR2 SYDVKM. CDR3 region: CASSPSVPPYEQYF. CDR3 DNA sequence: TGTGCCAGCAGTCCTTCCGTCCCTCCCTACGAGCAGTACTTC.

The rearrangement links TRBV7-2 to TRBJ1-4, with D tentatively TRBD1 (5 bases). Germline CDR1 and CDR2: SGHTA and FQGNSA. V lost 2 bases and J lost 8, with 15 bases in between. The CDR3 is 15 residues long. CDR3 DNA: TGTGCCAGCAGCTTATCGCAGGGAGGGCAAGAAAAACTGTTTTTT. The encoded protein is CASSLSQGGQEKLFF.

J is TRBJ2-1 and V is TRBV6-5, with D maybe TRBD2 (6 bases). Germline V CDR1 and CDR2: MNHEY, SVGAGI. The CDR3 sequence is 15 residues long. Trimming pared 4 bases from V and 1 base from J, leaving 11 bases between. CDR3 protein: CASSLSGRSYNEQFF. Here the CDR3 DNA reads TGTGCCAGCAGTTTGTCGGGGAGGTCCTACAATGAGCAGTTCTTC.

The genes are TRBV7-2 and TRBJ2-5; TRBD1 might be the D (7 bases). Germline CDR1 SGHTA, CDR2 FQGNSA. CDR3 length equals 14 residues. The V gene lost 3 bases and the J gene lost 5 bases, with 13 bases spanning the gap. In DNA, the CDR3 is TGTGCCAGCAGCTTGCGGAGGGGGCCCGAGACCCAGTACTTC. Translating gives CASSLRRGPETQYF.

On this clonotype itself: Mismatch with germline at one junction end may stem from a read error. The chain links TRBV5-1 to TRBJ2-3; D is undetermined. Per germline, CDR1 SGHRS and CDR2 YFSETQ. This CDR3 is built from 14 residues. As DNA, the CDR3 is TGCGCCTGCAGCCTGGACCCCGGTACAGATACGCAGTATTTT. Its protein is CACSLDPGTDTQYF.

CDR3 DNA: TGTGCCAGCAGTCTCAGAAACACTGAAGCTTTCTTT. It codes for CASSLRNTEAFF. The J gene is TRBJ1-1, the V gene TRBV2; D call uncertain. Per germline, CDR1 SNHLY and CDR2 FYNNEI. The CDR3 contains 12 residues. V shed 5 bases and J shed 2 bases, with 6 bases lying between them.

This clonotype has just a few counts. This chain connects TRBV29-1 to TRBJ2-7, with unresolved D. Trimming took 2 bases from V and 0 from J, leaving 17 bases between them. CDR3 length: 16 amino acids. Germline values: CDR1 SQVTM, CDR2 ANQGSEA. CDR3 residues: CSVENPVEPSSYEQYF. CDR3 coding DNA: TGCAGCGTTGAAAACCCAGTGGAGCCGTCCTCCTACGAGCAGTACTTC.

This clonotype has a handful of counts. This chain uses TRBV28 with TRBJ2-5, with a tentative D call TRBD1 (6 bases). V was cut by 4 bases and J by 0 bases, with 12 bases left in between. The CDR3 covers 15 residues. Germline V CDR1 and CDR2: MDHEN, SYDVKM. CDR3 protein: CASSSPRGNQETQYF. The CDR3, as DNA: TGTGCCAGCAGTTCCCCGAGGGGGAACCAAGAGACCCAGTACTTC.

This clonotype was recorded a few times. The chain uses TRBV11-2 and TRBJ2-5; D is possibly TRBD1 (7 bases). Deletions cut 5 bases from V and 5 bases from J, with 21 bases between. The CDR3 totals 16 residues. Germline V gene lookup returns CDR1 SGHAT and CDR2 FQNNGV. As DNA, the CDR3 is TGTGCCAGCAGCCGCGGCGGCGGGACAGCCAGGGAGACCCAGTACTTC. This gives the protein CASSRGGGTARETQYF.

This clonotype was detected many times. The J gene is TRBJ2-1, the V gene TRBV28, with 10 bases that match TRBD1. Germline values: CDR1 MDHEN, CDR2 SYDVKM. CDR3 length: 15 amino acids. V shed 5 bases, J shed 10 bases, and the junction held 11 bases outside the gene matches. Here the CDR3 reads CASSHRQGAVREQFF. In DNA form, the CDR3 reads TGTGCCAGCAGTCACAGACAGGGGGCTGTGAGGGAGCAGTTCTTC.